The next 23 T cell receptor beta chains were all read from a single sample in a study of cytomegalovirus exposure and HLA in healthy donors. Assay used: immunoSEQ multiplex PCR; TCRdb lists only in-frame clones, some missing. The repertoire includes fewer than 150,000 clones, 70% to 90% of them detected once, and roughly 4.4% sits in the top ten. The specimen was PBMCs. The receptors originated from a man younger than 35 in good health and CMV-seropositive.

This chain links TRBV29-1 with TRBJ2-3; D remains unclear. CDR1 SQVTM and CDR2 ANQGSEA come from the germline V gene. The CDR3 spans 12 residues. Trimming took off 2 bases at V and 2 bases at J, with 5 bases between the two ends. Written as DNA, the CDR3 is TGCAGCGTTGAACAGTCCACAGATACGCAGTATTTT. The encoded protein is CSVEQSTDTQYF.

The V and J genes are TRBV5-1 and TRBJ2-3; no clear D. In germline, CDR1 is SGHRS, CDR2 YFSETQ. The germline V and J ends were trimmed by 1 base and 6 bases, with 15 bases remaining between them. This CDR3 comprises 15 residues. This CDR3 reads CASSLSSPWSDTQYF. CDR3 nucleotides: TGCGCCAGCAGCTTGAGCTCCCCCTGGAGTGATACGCAGTATTTT. The full variable domain, its missing parts supplied by reference TRBV5-1 and TRBJ2-3, is KAGVTQTPRYLIKTRGQQVTLSCSPISGHRSVSWYQQTPGQGLQFLFEYFSETQRNKGNFPGRFSGRQFSNSRSEMNVSTLELGDSALYLCASSLSSPWSDTQYFGPGTRLTVL.

The gene calls are TRBV19 and TRBJ2-5; 9 bases fit TRBD1. J was trimmed by 5 bases and V by 0 bases; bases with no gene match: 7. The CDR3 is 16 amino acids. CDR1 and CDR2 (germline): LNHDA, SQIVND (reference sequence). The CDR3 nucleotides are TGTGCCAGTAGTATAGAGGGGACAGGGTTGGGCGAGACCCAGTACTTC. This gives the protein CASSIEGTGLGETQYF.

J is TRBJ2-2 and V is TRBV2; TRBD1 might be the D (6 bases). Germline loops: CDR1 SNHLY, CDR2 FYNNEI. The CDR3 runs to 16 residues. V shed 6 bases and J shed 6 bases, with 20 bases lying between them. The CDR3 spells CASRGTAGVGAGELFF. CDR3 DNA sequence: TGTGCCAGCAGGGGAACCGCAGGGGTCGGGGCCGGGGAGCTGTTTTTT.

The rearrangement links TRBV12-5 to TRBJ1-6; a weak D match, TRBD1 (6 bases). The CDR3 sequence is 15 residues long. CDR1 and CDR2 (germline): LGHNT, FRNRAP. V was clipped by 2 bases and J by 10 bases, with 15 bases between them. The CDR3: CASGLLAGENSPLHF. Written as DNA, the CDR3 is TGTGCTAGTGGTTTGCTTGCAGGGGAGAACTCACCCCTCCACTTT.

J is TRBJ2-2 and V is TRBV27; TRBD1 might be the D (5 bases). V lost 0 bases to trimming and J lost 7 bases, with 12 bases between them. The CDR3 totals 15 residues. CDR1 and CDR2 from the germline V gene are MNHEY and SMNVEV (reference sequence). The CDR3 reads CASSLSGRANGELFF. The DNA for the CDR3 is TGTGCCAGCAGTTTATCGGGCAGGGCAAACGGGGAGCTGTTTTTT.

The gene calls are TRBV18 and TRBJ2-7, with D maybe TRBD2 (5 bases). In germline, CDR1 is KGHSH, CDR2 LQKENI. V was clipped by 3 bases and J by 6 bases, with 9 bases between them. The CDR3 extends over 12 amino acids. The CDR3 nucleotides are TGTGCCAGCTCACCCGGAGAGGGCGAGCAGTACTTC. It translates to CASSPGEGEQYF.

The V gene is TRBV11-2, the J gene TRBJ1-2; weak D call: TRBD1 (5 bases). V dropped 0 bases and J dropped 0 bases, with 11 bases sitting between them. Germline CDR1 and CDR2: SGHAT and FQNNGV. CDR3 size: 16 residues. The CDR3 region has the DNA TGTGCCAGCAGCTTAGACGTGGGGGGGGCTAACTATGGCTACACCTTC. This translates into CASSLDVGGANYGYTF.

The rearrangement uses TRBV2 and TRBJ2-7, with D possibly being TRBD2 (6 bases). The CDR3 runs to 11 residues. Between the trimmed V and J ends, which lost 7 bases and 13 bases, there was a span of 17 bases. Germline V lookup: CDR1 SNHLY, CDR2 FYNNEI. CDR3 amino acids: CASTGWRGHYF. The CDR3 coding sequence is TGTGCCAGCACAGGTTGGAGGGGCCATTACTTC.

The rearrangement joins TRBV7-8 to TRBJ2-3; D gene uncertain. CDR3 length: 15 amino acids. Germline V gene lookup returns CDR1 SGHVS and CDR2 FQNEAQ. V was cut by 5 bases and J by 6 bases, with 18 bases left in between. The CDR3 DNA follows: TGTGCCAGCAGCCCGAACGTCCCGCCACAGGATACGCAGTATTTT. Amino acid sequence: CASSPNVPPQDTQYF.

The J gene is TRBJ2-2, the V gene TRBV5-1; maybe TRBD1 (6 bases). Trimming took 0 bases from V and 7 from J, leaving 13 bases between them. Germline loops: CDR1 SGHRS, CDR2 YFSETQ. This CDR3 spans 15 amino acids. CDR3 region: CASSLEAGAGGELFF. Here the CDR3 DNA reads TGCGCCAGCAGCTTGGAGGCAGGGGCTGGCGGGGAGCTGTTTTTT.

V and J are TRBV7-6 and TRBJ1-5; TRBD1 might be the D (5 bases). V gave up 4 bases and J gave up 2 bases, with 24 bases separating them. Germline V gene lookup returns CDR1 SGHVS and CDR2 FNYEAQ. The CDR3 has 19 residues. The CDR3, as DNA: TGTGCCAGCAGCTCGTCCGGCGTAAGGGATGGAGGGGGCAATCAGCCCCAGCATTTT. It specifies CASSSSGVRDGGGNQPQHF.

This sequence joins TRBV7-6 and TRBJ2-3; D possibly corresponds to TRBD2 (6 bases). The CDR3 totals 16 residues. CDR1 SGHVS and CDR2 FNYEAQ come from the germline V gene. V lost 1 base to trimming and J lost 0 bases, with 11 bases between them. The CDR3 DNA follows: TGTGCCAGCAGCTTAGGGCGGGGTACTAGCACAGATACGCAGTATTTT. It is translated as CASSLGRGTSTDTQYF.

The CDR3 DNA reads as TGTGCCAGCAGCCAAGGTCTGGGGGGACGCAATCAGCCCCAGCATTTT. Translation: CASSQGLGGRNQPQHF. The chain is built from TRBV4-2 and TRBJ1-5, with D possibly being TRBD1 (5 bases). CDR3 size: 16 residues. V was trimmed by 1 base and J by 2 bases, leaving 12 bases between them. Germline assignment: CDR1 LGHNA and CDR2 YNFKEQ.

Of note for this clone: This specimen includes other DNA sequences encoding the same CDR3. The chain carries TRBV7-6 and TRBJ1-6; weak D call: TRBD1 (5 bases). CDR1 and CDR2 (germline): SGHVS, FNYEAQ. Deletions cut 1 base from V and 10 bases from J, with 8 bases between. CDR3 size: 13 residues. The CDR3 bases are TGTGCCAGCAGCTTAGGGGGCTCATCACCCCTCCACTTT. Protein: CASSLGGSSPLHF.

The CDR3 reads CASSSATGGARDTQYF. The CDR3 DNA sequence: TGTGCCAGCAGCTCAGCGACAGGGGGAGCAAGAGATACGCAGTATTTT. This chain joins TRBV7-9 and TRBJ2-3; 9 bases fit TRBD1. The CDR3 has 16 residues. Germline loops: CDR1 SEHNR, CDR2 FQNEAQ (reference sequence). With V trimmed by 4 bases and J by 5 bases, 10 bases remained unmatched.

In its sample, this clone was seen a few times. The chain recombines TRBV19 with TRBJ1-2; weak D call: TRBD1 (5 bases). CDR3 length: 13 amino acids. V dropped 9 bases and J dropped 0 bases, with 11 bases sitting between them. The germline CDR1 and CDR2 sequences are LNHDA and SQIVND (reference sequence). The CDR3 loop is CASTDTANYGYTF. CDR3 sequence (DNA): TGTGCCAGCACGGACACCGCTAACTATGGCTACACCTTC.

The chain has TRBV2 and TRBJ1-5, with D possibly TRBD1 on 5 matching bases. Germline lookup yields CDR1 SNHLY and CDR2 FYNNEI. V dropped 1 base and J dropped 3 bases, with 10 bases sitting between them. The length of the CDR3 is 15 residues. As DNA, the CDR3 is TGTGCCAGCAGTGAAGGGGGGACTTACAATCAGCCCCAGCATTTT. Translation: CASSEGGTYNQPQHF.

V is TRBV10-2 and J is TRBJ2-3; D gene unclear. From germline, CDR1 is WSHSY and CDR2 SAAADI. CDR3 size: 14 residues. V gave up 5 bases and J gave up 5 bases, with 14 bases separating them. The CDR3 bases are TGCGCCAGCAGTAAAAGGCGGTTCGGAGATACGCAGTATTTT. It codes for CASSKRRFGDTQYF.

J is TRBJ1-4 and V is TRBV5-1; 7 nucleotides line up with TRBD1. This CDR3 is 16 amino acids long. Germline loops: CDR1 SGHRS, CDR2 YFSETQ. V was pared by 4 bases and J by 8 bases, with 14 bases of the junction left unmatched. The CDR3 region is CASSPQGGPTLEKLFF. CDR3 sequence (DNA): TGCGCCAGCAGCCCCCAAGGGGGCCCCACATTGGAAAAACTGTTTTTT.

This chain uses TRBV7-9 with TRBJ2-3; perhaps TRBD1 as D (5 bases). Germline assignment: CDR1 SEHNR and CDR2 FQNEAQ (reference sequence). CDR3 size: 17 residues. The V end was cut by 3 bases, the J end by 1 base, with 17 bases between. CDR3 DNA sequence: TGTGCCAGCAGCTTGGTTTCCCAGGGCGTCGGCACAGATACGCAGTATTTT. As protein: CASSLVSQGVGTDTQYF.

The chain carries TRBV28 and TRBJ2-2; tentative D call: TRBD1 (5 bases). Trimming pared 10 bases from V and 4 bases from J, leaving 16 bases between. This CDR3 spans 14 amino acids. In germline, CDR1 is MDHEN, CDR2 SYDVKM. Here the CDR3 DNA reads TGTGCCACCCTCCGGGCAGGGTCCACCGGGGAGCTGTTTTTT. Its translation is CATLRAGSTGELFF.

The rearrangement links TRBV19 to TRBJ1-2; TRBD1 agrees at 7 bases. The CDR3 is 13 amino acids. Losses at the gene ends were 5 bases for V and 8 bases for J; bases not matched to a gene: 8. CDR1 is LNHDA and CDR2 is SQIVND in the germline V gene (reference sequence). CDR3 DNA: TGTGCCAGTAGTCCCAACAGGGGTGGAGGCTACACCTTC. Amino acid sequence: CASSPNRGGGYTF.